A single T cell receptor (beta chain) is shown here with its context. Per the original methods: Amplification of reference gene primers was used by the study to estimate nucleated cell counts. The method was immunoSEQ multiplex PCR; TCRdb's version includes in-frame clones alone and lacks a portion of them. The DNA gave D and trimming, while V, J and clone size come from that table. Here the sample spans about 180,000 clones, roughly 85% being singletons. This sample was included in a study of blood T cell repertoires in COVID-19. In the study overall: Sites across the United States, Italy and Spain contributed samples from acute and convalescent COVID-19. T cells, B-cell-depleted T cells, or PBMCs provided the cDNA or gDNA that served as material.

Trimming removed 6 bases at V and 0 bases at J, with 20 bases between. CDR1 is MNHEY, CDR2 SMNVEV, per germline (reference sequence). The CDR3 has 17 residues. The V and J genes are TRBV27 and TRBJ1-2; D is possibly TRBD1 (5 bases). Sequenced material: peripheral blood. The source is a human donor with active or convalescent COVID-19. The donor label of this sample is uncertain. CDR3 bases: TGTGCCAGCAGGGCGCGAAGGACATCTCTTCCTAACTATGGCTACACCTTC. Encoded protein: CASRARRTSLPNYGYTF.